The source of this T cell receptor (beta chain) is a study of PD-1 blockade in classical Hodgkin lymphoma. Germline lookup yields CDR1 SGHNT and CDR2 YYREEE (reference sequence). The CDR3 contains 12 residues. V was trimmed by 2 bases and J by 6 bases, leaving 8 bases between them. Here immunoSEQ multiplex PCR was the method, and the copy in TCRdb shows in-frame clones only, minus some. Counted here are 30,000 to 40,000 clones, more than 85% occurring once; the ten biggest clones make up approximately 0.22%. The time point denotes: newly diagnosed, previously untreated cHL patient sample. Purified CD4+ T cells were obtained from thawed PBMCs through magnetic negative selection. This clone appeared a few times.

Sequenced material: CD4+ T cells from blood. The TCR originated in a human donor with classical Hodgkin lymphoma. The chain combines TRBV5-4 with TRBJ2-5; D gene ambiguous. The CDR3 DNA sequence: TGTGCCAGCAGCTTCGAGTACAAGACCCAGTACTTC. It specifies CASSFEYKTQYF.